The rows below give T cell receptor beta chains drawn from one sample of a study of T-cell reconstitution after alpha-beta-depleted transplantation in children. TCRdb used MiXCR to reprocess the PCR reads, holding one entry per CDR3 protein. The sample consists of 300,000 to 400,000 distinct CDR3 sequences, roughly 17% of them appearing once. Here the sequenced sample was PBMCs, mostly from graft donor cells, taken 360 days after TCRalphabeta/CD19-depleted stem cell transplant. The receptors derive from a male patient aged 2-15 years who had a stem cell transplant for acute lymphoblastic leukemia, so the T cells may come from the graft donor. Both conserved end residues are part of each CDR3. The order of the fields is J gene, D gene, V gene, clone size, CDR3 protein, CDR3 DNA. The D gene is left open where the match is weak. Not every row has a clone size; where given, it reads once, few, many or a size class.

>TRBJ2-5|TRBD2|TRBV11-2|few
CASRTSGTQETQYF
TGTGCCAGCAGGACTAGCGGGACCCAAGAGACCCAGTACTTC
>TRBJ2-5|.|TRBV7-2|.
CASSLWGRGETQYF
TGTGCCAGCAGCTTATGGGGGCGGGGAGAGACCCAGTACTTC
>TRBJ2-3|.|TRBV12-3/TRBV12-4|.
CASSLRQTDTQYF
TGTGCCAGCAGTTTAAGGCAGACAGATACGCAGTATTTT
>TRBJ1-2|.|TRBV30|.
CAWQTGSNYGYTF
TGTGCCTGGCAGACGGGGTCCAACTATGGCTACACCTTC
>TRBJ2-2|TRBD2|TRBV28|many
CASRRTSSNTGELFF
TGTGCCAGCAGAAGGACTAGCTCGAACACCGGGGAGCTGTTTTTT
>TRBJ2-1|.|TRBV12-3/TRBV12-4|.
CASRLGVSYNEQFF
TGTGCCAGCAGGCTAGGGGTCTCCTACAATGAGCAGTTCTTC
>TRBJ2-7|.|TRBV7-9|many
CASSPLTVYEQYF
TGTGCCAGCAGCCCTCTGACTGTCTACGAGCAGTACTTC
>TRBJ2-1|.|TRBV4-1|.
CASSQDWGRDVNEQFF
TGCGCCAGCAGCCAAGATTGGGGGCGCGATGTGAATGAGCAGTTCTTC
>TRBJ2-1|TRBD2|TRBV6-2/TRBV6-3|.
CASSTSGMSYNEQFF
TGTGCCAGCAGTACTAGCGGGATGTCCTACAATGAGCAGTTCTTC
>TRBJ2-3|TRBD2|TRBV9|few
CASSSNGRSSTDTQYF
TGTGCCAGCAGCTCAAACGGGAGGTCTAGCACAGATACGCAGTATTTT
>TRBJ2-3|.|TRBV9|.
CASSLGTTHTDTQYF
TGTGCCAGCAGCTTGGGTACTACCCACACAGATACGCAGTATTTT
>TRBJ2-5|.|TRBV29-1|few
CSVESAALTGGGETQYF
TGCAGCGTTGAATCGGCGGCACTAACAGGGGGGGGGGAGACCCAGTACTTC
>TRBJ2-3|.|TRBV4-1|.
CASSQEHSGTQYF
TGCGCCAGCAGCCAAGAACATTCGGGTACGCAGTATTTT
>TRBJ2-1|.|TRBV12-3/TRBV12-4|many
CASSSEGNSYNEQFF
TGTGCCAGCAGTTCAGAGGGAAACTCCTACAATGAGCAGTTCTTC
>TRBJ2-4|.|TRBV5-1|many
CASSLEAAKNIQYF
TGCGCCAGCAGCTTGGAGGCGGCCAAAAACATTCAGTACTTC
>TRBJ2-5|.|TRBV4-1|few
CASSQGWQYQETQYF
TGCGCCAGCAGCCAAGGATGGCAGTACCAAGAGACCCAGTACTTC
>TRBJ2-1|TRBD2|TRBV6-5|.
CASSYRLAGNEQFF
TGTGCCAGCAGTTACCGCCTAGCGGGAAATGAGCAGTTCTTC
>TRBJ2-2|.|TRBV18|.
CASSPDLQGSGELFF
TGTGCCAGCTCACCAGACCTACAGGGTTCCGGGGAGCTGTTTTTT
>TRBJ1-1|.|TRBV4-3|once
CASSPQGRTEAFF
TGCGCCAGCAGCCCTCAGGGAAGGACTGAAGCTTTCTTT
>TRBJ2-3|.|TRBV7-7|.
CASSLRGRTDTQYF
TGTGCTAGCAGCTTACGCGGACGCACAGATACGCAGTATTTT
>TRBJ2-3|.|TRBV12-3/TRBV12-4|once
CASSFPGSVRADTQYF
TGTGCCAGCAGTTTCCCAGGGAGCGTTAGAGCAGATACGCAGTATTTT
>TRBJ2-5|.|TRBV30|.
CAWSHEETQYF
TGTGCCTGGAGTCATGAAGAGACCCAGTACTTC
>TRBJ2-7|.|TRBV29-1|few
CSPSGQTHGGYYEQYF
TGCAGCCCCTCGGGTCAGACCCACGGGGGCTACTACGAGCAGTACTTC
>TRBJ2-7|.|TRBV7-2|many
CASSSALGVEQYF
TGTGCCAGCAGCTCTGCCCTAGGGGTCGAGCAGTACTTC
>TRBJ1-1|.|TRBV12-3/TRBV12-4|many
CASSLGRLMNTEAFF
TGTGCCAGCAGCCTGGGACGGCTCATGAACACTGAAGCTTTCTTT
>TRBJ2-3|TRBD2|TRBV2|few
CASTTYFAGTSGSKADTQYF
TGTGCCAGCACCACCTATTTCGCGGGGACTAGCGGGAGTAAAGCAGATACGCAGTATTTT
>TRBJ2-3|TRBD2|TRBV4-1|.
CASSHAGGRGTDTQYF
TGCGCCAGCAGCCACGCAGGCGGGAGAGGCACAGATACGCAGTATTTT
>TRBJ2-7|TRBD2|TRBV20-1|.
CSARDLAAEYEQYF
TGCAGTGCTAGAGATCTAGCGGCTGAGTACGAGCAGTACTTC
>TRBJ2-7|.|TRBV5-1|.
CASSLGQASSYEQYF
TGCGCCAGCAGCTTGGGACAGGCTAGCTCCTACGAGCAGTACTTC
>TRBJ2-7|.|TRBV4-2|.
CASSQAGLHYEQYF
TGTGCCAGCAGCCAAGCAGGGCTACACTACGAGCAGTACTTC
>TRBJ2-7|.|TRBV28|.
CASSSPTRTYEQYF
TGTGCCAGCAGTTCCCCGACGCGGACCTACGAGCAGTACTTC
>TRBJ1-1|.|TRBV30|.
CAWRGGPYTEAFF
TGTGCCTGGAGGGGAGGCCCCTACACTGAAGCTTTCTTT
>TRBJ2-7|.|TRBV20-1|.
CSARDVVSYEQYF
TGCAGTGCTAGGGACGTCGTCTCCTACGAGCAGTACTTC
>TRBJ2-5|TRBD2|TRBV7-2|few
CASSYTMGLAETQYF
TGTGCCAGCAGCTATACCATGGGACTAGCGGAGACCCAGTACTTC
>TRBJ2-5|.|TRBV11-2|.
CASSFTQKQETQYF
TGTGCCAGCAGCTTCACACAGAAGCAAGAGACCCAGTACTTC
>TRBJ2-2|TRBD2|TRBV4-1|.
CASSHPSGDTGELFF
TGCGCCAGCAGCCACCCTAGCGGGGACACCGGGGAGCTGTTTTTT
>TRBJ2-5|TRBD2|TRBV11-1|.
CASSRPMDRASGSGETQYF
TGTGCCAGCAGCCGACCCATGGACAGGGCTAGCGGGAGTGGAGAGACCCAGTACTTC
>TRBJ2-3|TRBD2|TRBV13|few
CATWTSGGTDTQYF
TGTGCCACCTGGACTAGCGGCGGCACAGATACGCAGTATTTT
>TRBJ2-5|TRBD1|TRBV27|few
CASSWAGGRETQYF
TGTGCCAGCAGTTGGGCAGGGGGTAGAGAGACCCAGTACTTC
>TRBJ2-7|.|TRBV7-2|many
CASSRSAGRFEQYF
TGTGCCAGCAGTCGTAGCGCGGGAAGGTTCGAGCAGTACTTC
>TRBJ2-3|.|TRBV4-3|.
CASSGGVSTDTQYF
TGCGCCAGCAGCGGCGGAGTCAGCACAGATACGCAGTATTTT
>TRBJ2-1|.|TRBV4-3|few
CASSQDNVPDDSYNEQFF
TGCGCCAGCAGCCAAGATAATGTCCCGGACGACTCCTACAATGAGCAGTTCTTC
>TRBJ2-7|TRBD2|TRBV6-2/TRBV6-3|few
CASSLLPGGPYEQYF
TGTGCCAGCAGTTTACTCCCGGGAGGCCCCTACGAGCAGTACTTC
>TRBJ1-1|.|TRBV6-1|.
CASSNHNTNTEAFF
TGTGCCAGCAGTAATCACAACACGAACACTGAAGCTTTCTTT
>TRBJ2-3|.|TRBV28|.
CASGPVGSFTQYF
TGTGCCAGCGGCCCGGTGGGCTCTTTTACGCAGTATTTT
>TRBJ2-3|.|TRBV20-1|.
CSDNPGRGTDTQYF
TGCAGCGACAATCCGGGGAGGGGGACAGATACGCAGTATTTT
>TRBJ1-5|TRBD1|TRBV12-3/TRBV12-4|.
CASKGDRAQHF
TGTGCCAGCAAAGGGGACAGGGCACAGCATTTT
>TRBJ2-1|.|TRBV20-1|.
CSASESSYNEQFF
TGCAGTGCTAGTGAAAGCTCCTACAATGAGCAGTTCTTC
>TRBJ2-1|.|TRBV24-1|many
CATSDYNEQFF
TGTGCCACTTCGGACTACAATGAGCAGTTCTTC
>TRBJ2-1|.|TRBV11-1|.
CASSLAFRLAASDNEQFF
TGTGCCAGCAGCTTAGCGTTTCGTCTTGCGGCTAGCGACAATGAGCAGTTCTTC
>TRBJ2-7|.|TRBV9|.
CASSVAAGPNYEQYF
TGTGCCAGCAGCGTAGCCGCCGGGCCAAACTACGAGCAGTACTTC
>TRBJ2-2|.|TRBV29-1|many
CSVPGPINTGELFF
TGCAGCGTTCCGGGACCCATCAACACCGGGGAGCTGTTTTTT
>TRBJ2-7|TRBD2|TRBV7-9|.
CASRGTTYEQYF
TGTGCCAGCAGAGGGACTACCTACGAGCAGTACTTC
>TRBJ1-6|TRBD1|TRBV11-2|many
CASSLGQGANSPLHF
TGTGCCAGCAGCTTGGGACAGGGCGCCAATTCACCCCTCCACTTT
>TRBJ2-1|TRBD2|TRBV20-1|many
CSARLSGRTYNEQFF
TGCAGTGCTAGACTTAGCGGGAGAACATACAATGAGCAGTTCTTC
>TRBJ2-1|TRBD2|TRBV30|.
CAWSVLAAYNEQFF
TGTGCCTGGAGTGTACTAGCGGCCTACAATGAGCAGTTCTTC
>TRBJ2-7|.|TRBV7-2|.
CASSRTWGVETGAQYF
TGTGCCAGCAGCCGCACTTGGGGGGTCGAGACCGGTGCGCAGTACTTC
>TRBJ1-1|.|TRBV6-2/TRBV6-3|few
CASSWNRVWDTEAFF
TGTGCCAGCAGCTGGAACAGGGTATGGGACACTGAAGCTTTCTTT
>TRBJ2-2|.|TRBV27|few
CASSFTLTTSNTGELFF
TGTGCCAGCAGTTTTACCCTGACTACCTCGAACACCGGGGAGCTGTTTTTT